The rows below give T cell receptor beta chains drawn from one sample of a study of blood T cell repertoires in COVID-19. Using immunoSEQ multiplex PCR, the repertoire was profiled, and TCRdb retains in-frame clones only, with some absent. The table has more than 45,000 clones, approximately 90% seen once. The sequencing input was peripheral blood. These receptors all stem from a man between 60 and 70 years old with acute or convalescent COVID-19. CDR3s include the opening cysteine and the closing phenylalanine or tryptophan. A D gene is named only where the DNA matches it firmly. Clone size is given for some rows only: seen once, a few or many times, or a class if the clone is expanded.

TRBD2 | TRBJ2-7 | TRBV28 | NA | CASSPIAGGRSYEQYF | TGTGCCAGCAGTCCAATAGCGGGAGGACGCTCCTACGAGCAGTACTTC
TRBD2 | TRBJ2-2 | TRBV7-3 | NA | CASSLSRTSGSRTGELFF | TGTGCCAGCAGCTTATCTAGGACTAGCGGGAGTCGTACCGGGGAGCTGTTTTTT
NA | TRBJ2-5 | TRBV11-1 | NA | CASGVKETQYF | TGTGCCAGCGGAGTCAAAGAGACCCAGTACTTC
TRBD1 | TRBJ1-2 | TRBV19 | NA | CASSPGPQGIYGYTF | TGTGCCAGTAGTCCCGGGCCACAGGGGATATACGGCTACACCTTC
NA | TRBJ1-5 | TRBV7-8 | few | CASSEDRNQPQHF | TGTGCCAGCAGCGAAGACAGGAATCAGCCCCAGCATTTT
TRBD2 | TRBJ2-1 | TRBV5-1 | NA | CASSLLTSRPYNEQFF | TGCGCCAGCAGCTTGCTGACTAGCCGGCCTTACAATGAGCAGTTCTTC
TRBD1 | TRBJ1-5 | TRBV7-8 | NA | CASSLVTGGNQPQHF | TGTGCCAGCAGCTTAGTCACAGGGGGTAATCAGCCCCAGCATTTT
TRBD2 | TRBJ2-3 | TRBV4-1 | NA | CASSQTGTSGRVADTQYF | TGCGCCAGCAGCCAGACGGGGACTAGCGGGAGAGTGGCTGATACGCAGTATTTT
TRBD2 | TRBJ2-2 | TRBV29-1 | NA | CSVAGKGAGGTTGELFF | TGCAGCGTTGCCGGTAAGGGAGCGGGAGGCACCACCGGGGAGCTGTTTTTT
TRBD1 | TRBJ1-2 | TRBV9 | NA | CASSFRQGASLRYTF | TGTGCCAGCAGCTTCCGACAGGGGGCCAGCCTGCGCTACACCTTC
NA | TRBJ2-1 | TRBV20-1 | NA | CSASLAEQFF | TGCAGTGCTAGTCTAGCGGAGCAGTTCTTC
TRBD2 | TRBJ2-3 | TRBV27 | NA | CASSPAGLGTDTQYF | TGTGCCAGCAGTCCCGCCGGACTAGGGACAGATACGCAGTATTTT
TRBD2 | TRBJ2-1 | TRBV24-1 | NA | CATSAPGQGTSGLNEQFF | TGTGCCACCAGTGCCCCGGGACAGGGGACTAGCGGGCTCAATGAGCAGTTCTTC
TRBD1 | TRBJ1-1 | TRBV15 | once | CATSGTGLTEAFF | TGTGCCACCAGTGGGACAGGGCTCACTGAAGCTTTCTTT
TRBD1 | TRBJ1-5 | TRBV10-3 | NA | CAIRKGGEGAGSNQPQHF | TGTGCCATCAGGAAGGGAGGTGAGGGGGCTGGGAGCAATCAGCCCCAGCATTTT
NA | TRBJ1-2 | TRBV29-1 | few | CSVESGYGYTF | TGCAGCGTTGAATCCGGCTATGGCTACACCTTC
TRBD2 | TRBJ2-1 | TRBV11-3 | NA | CASSSREGTSGSGNEQFF | TGTGCCAGCAGCTCCCGCGAAGGGACTAGCGGGAGTGGCAATGAGCAGTTCTTC
NA | TRBJ1-1 | TRBV19 | once | CASSFTQGTEAFF | TGTGCCAGTAGTTTTACCCAGGGAACTGAAGCTTTCTTT
TRBD1 | TRBJ1-5 | TRBV6-1 | NA | CASSERGRGLDQPQHF | TGTGCCAGCAGTGAACGGGGCAGGGGGCTGGATCAGCCCCAGCATTTT
NA | TRBJ1-5 | TRBV28 | once | CASKPGGQGQPQHF | TGTGCCAGCAAGCCGGGAGGTCAAGGTCAGCCCCAGCATTTT
NA | TRBJ2-7 | TRBV6-5 | NA | CASSYEGDYEQYF | TGTGCCAGCAGTTACGAGGGGGACTACGAGCAGTACTTC
NA | TRBJ1-2 | TRBV29-1 | NA | CSVQIGGVGGYTF | TGCAGCGTCCAAATAGGAGGGGTGGGTGGCTACACCTTC
NA | TRBJ2-5 | TRBV28 | NA | CASSRAVGGTQYF | TGTGCCAGCAGTCGCGCTGTAGGGGGAACCCAGTACTTC
TRBD2 | TRBJ2-1 | TRBV28 | NA | CASSLAGAHNEQFF | TGTGCCAGCAGTTTAGCGGGAGCGCACAATGAGCAGTTCTTC
TRBD2 | TRBJ2-7 | TRBV19 | once | CASRPTSGRAYEQYF | TGTGCCAGTAGACCTACTAGCGGGAGGGCCTACGAGCAGTACTTC
TRBD1 | TRBJ2-1 | TRBV5-4 | NA | CASSLPPVQGANEQFF | TGTGCCAGCAGCCTACCCCCCGTGCAGGGGGCCAATGAGCAGTTCTTC
TRBD2 | TRBJ2-5 | TRBV5-1 | once | CASMVPSGGQETQYF | TGCGCCAGCATGGTCCCTAGCGGGGGGCAAGAGACCCAGTACTTC
TRBD1 | TRBJ1-4 | TRBV7-2 | NA | CASTHDRASEKLFF | TGTGCCAGCACCCATGACAGGGCCAGTGAAAAACTGTTTTTT
TRBD1 | TRBJ2-2 | TRBV4-3 | NA | CASSQDRTLRTGGTGELFF | TGCGCCAGCAGCCAAGATCGTACGCTTCGGACAGGGGGCACCGGGGAGCTGTTTTTT
NA | TRBJ1-4 | TRBV9 | NA | CASSVRSQGGEKLFF | TGTGCCAGCAGCGTAAGGAGTCAGGGCGGTGAAAAACTGTTTTTT
TRBD2 | TRBJ2-7 | TRBV7-2 | NA | CASSPRTSGTYEQYF | TGTGCCAGCAGCCCCCGGACTAGCGGAACCTACGAGCAGTACTTC
NA | TRBJ1-2 | TRBV27 | NA | CASSLSGLSGYTF | TGTGCCAGCAGTTTATCCGGTTTATCTGGCTACACCTTC
NA | TRBJ1-3 | TRBV15 | NA | CATSRSNPGAGNTIYF | TGTGCCACCAGCAGGAGTAATCCAGGGGCAGGAAACACCATATATTTT
NA | TRBJ2-1 | TRBV24-1 | NA | CATSVEAGEQFF | TGTGCCACCAGTGTCGAGGCGGGTGAGCAGTTCTTC
TRBD1 | TRBJ1-5 | TRBV6-5 | NA | CASSSRGLDQPQHF | TGTGCCAGCAGTTCTAGGGGGCTAGATCAGCCCCAGCATTTT
NA | TRBJ1-5 | TRBV6-2/TRBV6-3 | NA | CASSPGHNQPQHF | TGTGCCAGCAGCCCGGGACATAATCAGCCCCAGCATTTT
NA | TRBJ2-5 | TRBV6-6 | NA | CASSLDWEETQYF | TGTGCCAGCTCCCTGGACTGGGAAGAGACCCAGTACTTC
TRBD2 | TRBJ2-3 | TRBV19 | NA | CASSLAGTSGTKDTQYF | TGTGCCAGTAGTTTAGCCGGGACTAGCGGGACAAAAGATACGCAGTATTTT
NA | TRBJ1-1 | TRBV6-5 | NA | CASGEQGMNTEAFF | TGTGCCAGCGGCGAACAGGGCATGAACACTGAAGCTTTCTTT
TRBD2 | TRBJ2-2 | TRBV12-5 | NA | CASGLGAGGSTGELFF | TGTGCTAGTGGTTTAGGAGCGGGAGGGAGCACCGGGGAGCTGTTTTTT
NA | TRBJ2-7 | TRBV30 | NA | CAWSVGQSQEQYF | TGTGCCTGGAGTGTAGGACAATCCCAAGAGCAGTACTTC
NA | TRBJ1-5 | TRBV6-2/TRBV6-3 | NA | CASSYSNGGNQPQHF | TGTGCCAGCAGTTACTCGAACGGGGGCAATCAGCCCCAGCATTTT
NA | TRBJ1-3 | TRBV7-8 | NA | CASSYGTGTGNTIYF | TGTGCCAGCAGCTACGGTACAGGGACTGGAAACACCATATATTTT
NA | TRBJ1-2 | TRBV27 | NA | CASSPPGLGGYTF | TGTGCCAGCAGTCCTCCGGGACTGGGAGGCTACACCTTC
TRBD1 | TRBJ1-6 | TRBV5-1 | few | CASSLAPTGVDNSPLHF | TGCGCCAGCAGCTTGGCCCCTACAGGGGTCGATAATTCACCCCTCCACTTT
NA | TRBJ2-1 | TRBV12-3/TRBV12-4 | NA | CASSLSSGDEQFF | TGTGCCAGCAGTTTATCGTCGGGAGATGAGCAGTTCTTC
NA | TRBJ1-2 | TRBV15 | NA | CATSRGAREWGYTF | TGTGCCACCAGCAGAGGGGCCAGGGAATGGGGCTACACCTTC
NA | TRBJ1-2 | TRBV6-5 | NA | CASHGGSGYTF | TGTGCCAGCCATGGAGGAAGCGGCTACACCTTC
NA | TRBJ1-5 | TRBV5-1 | once | CAVLTGASNQPQHF | TGCGCCGTCCTGACAGGCGCTAGCAATCAGCCCCAGCATTTT
NA | TRBJ1-5 | TRBV6-6 | NA | CASSNGQLNQPQHF | TGTGCCAGCAGCAACGGACAGTTGAATCAGCCCCAGCATTTT
NA | TRBJ2-3 | TRBV12-5 | NA | CASALGLPAPDTQYF | TGTGCTAGTGCCCTGGGGCTCCCCGCCCCAGATACGCAGTATTTT
NA | TRBJ1-1 | TRBV4-3 | NA | CASSLWRNTEAFF | TGCGCCAGCAGCCTTTGGAGGAACACTGAAGCTTTCTTT
NA | TRBJ1-4 | TRBV30 | NA | CAWTDGANEKLFF | TGTGCCTGGACCGACGGGGCTAATGAAAAACTGTTTTTT
NA | TRBJ1-1 | TRBV9 | once | CASSVARGTEAFF | TGTGCCAGCAGCGTTGCCAGGGGCACTGAAGCTTTCTTT